This is a list of T cell receptor beta chains from one sample in a study of blood T cell repertoires in COVID-19. Measured with immunoSEQ multiplex PCR; TCRdb has only the in-frame clones, and not every one. The table lists more than 55,000 clones, roughly 80% of them singletons. The specimen sequenced was peripheral blood. The source of these receptors is a woman between 45 and 65 years old with active or convalescent COVID-19. The CDR3 runs from the conserved cysteine through the conserved F or W. The D gene is left open where the match is weak. The size field is filled for only some rows; it gives once, few, many or a size class.

j_call | clone_size | v_call | d_call | cdr3_nt | cdr3_aa
TRBJ1-6 | NA | TRBV30 | TRBD1 | TGTGCCTGGAGTAGGGGGACAGGGGGGGATTCACCCCTCCACTTT | CAWSRGTGGDSPLHF
TRBJ1-1 | NA | TRBV24-1 | TRBD1 | TGTGCCACCAGTGGGGAAGGACAGGGGGCTGAAGCTTTCTTT | CATSGEGQGAEAFF
TRBJ2-1 | NA | TRBV7-3 | NA | TGTGCCAGCAGCCACAACATGGTTGAGCAGTTCTTC | CASSHNMVEQFF
TRBJ2-3 | once | TRBV24-1 | NA | TGTGCCACCAGGCGGGATGGGACAGATACGCAGTATTTT | CATRRDGTDTQYF
TRBJ2-3 | NA | TRBV19 | NA | TGTGCCAGTAGTATAAGGAGAGGGAGTGCAGATACGCAGTATTTT | CASSIRRGSADTQYF
TRBJ2-5 | NA | TRBV6-2/TRBV6-3 | NA | TGTGCCAGCAGTTCCTTTCTAGCCTTCGGAGGAGAGACCCAGTACTTC | CASSSFLAFGGETQYF
TRBJ2-1 | few | TRBV9 | NA | TGTGCCAGCAGCGTAGGGTTGAGACTAGGGTTCAATGAGCAGTTCTTC | CASSVGLRLGFNEQFF
TRBJ1-2 | NA | TRBV7-2 | NA | TGTGCCAGCAGCTTCTCTGGGAGCGGGTCTGGCTACACCTTC | CASSFSGSGSGYTF
TRBJ1-1 | NA | TRBV28 | NA | TGTGCCAGCACAGGTTCACGACGAAACACTGAAGCTTTCTTT | CASTGSRRNTEAFF
TRBJ1-2 | NA | TRBV19 | NA | TGTGCCAGTAGTATTCTCGGCGGCTATGGCTACACCTTC | CASSILGGYGYTF
TRBJ2-5 | NA | TRBV2 | TRBD2 | TGTGCCAGCGGGGCGGGAGGGCCGATGACGGAGACCCAGTACTTC | CASGAGGPMTETQYF
TRBJ1-2 | NA | TRBV20-1 | NA | TGCAGTGCTAGAGGCACTTATGGCTACACCTTC | CSARGTYGYTF
TRBJ1-1 | NA | TRBV6-5 | NA | TGTGCCAACCTGGGGGGTACTGAAGCTTTCTTT | CANLGGTEAFF
TRBJ2-3 | NA | TRBV7-2 | NA | TGTGCCAGCAGCGGGGGCCTAGCGGAGAAAAACACAGATACGCAGTATTTT | CASSGGLAEKNTDTQYF
TRBJ1-2 | NA | TRBV24-1 | TRBD1 | TGTGCCACCAGTGATCCCGGGACAGGGAGAGGAGCCGACTATGGCTACACCTTC | CATSDPGTGRGADYGYTF
TRBJ2-7 | NA | TRBV19 | NA | TGTGCCACCGAGGGTTACAAGGACGAGCAGTACTTC | CATEGYKDEQYF
TRBJ2-7 | NA | TRBV6-1 | NA | TGTGCCAGCAGTGAAGGATTCACTGGCGGGGCCTCCTACGAGCAGTACTTC | CASSEGFTGGASYEQYF
TRBJ1-2 | NA | TRBV10-3 | NA | TGTGCCATCAGTGCGTATCGGGGCTATGGCTACACCTTC | CAISAYRGYGYTF
TRBJ1-5 | NA | TRBV10-1 | NA | TGCGCCAGCAGTGAGTCGGCAGGGGATAGCAATCAGCCCCAGCATTTT | CASSESAGDSNQPQHF
TRBJ2-1 | NA | TRBV24-1 | NA | TGTGCCACCAGCCCAGGGCCGAAGTTTAATGAGCAGTTCTTC | CATSPGPKFNEQFF
TRBJ1-2 | few | TRBV27 | NA | TGTGCCAGCAGCCGCAAGTGGACGGGGAACTATGGCTACACCTTC | CASSRKWTGNYGYTF
TRBJ2-1 | NA | TRBV18 | TRBD2 | TGTGCCAGCCGGGGACTAGCGGGGAAACCGAGCTCCTACAATGAGCAGTTCTTC | CASRGLAGKPSSYNEQFF
TRBJ1-6 | NA | TRBV23-1 | NA | TGCGCCAGCAGTCAACGAACAGGGCCTTCACCCCTCCACTTT | CASSQRTGPSPLHF
TRBJ1-5 | NA | TRBV5-3 | TRBD1 | TGTGCCAGAAGCGGACAGGTGATCTGGAATCAGCCCCAGCATTTT | CARSGQVIWNQPQHF
TRBJ1-5 | NA | TRBV6-4 | TRBD1 | TGTGCCAGCAGGGGACAGGCAAATAGCAATCAGCCCCAGCATTTT | CASRGQANSNQPQHF
TRBJ2-4 | NA | TRBV27 | TRBD1 | TGTGCCAGCAGCCCGGGACAGGGGTTAAACATTCAGTACTTC | CASSPGQGLNIQYF
TRBJ1-1 | NA | TRBV7-2 | NA | TGTGCCAGCAGCTGGAGAGGGCAGTCGAACACTGAAGCTTTCTTT | CASSWRGQSNTEAFF
TRBJ1-2 | NA | TRBV6-1 | TRBD1 | TGTGCCAGCAGTGAAATTTGGACAGGGGAAAGTGGCTACACCTTC | CASSEIWTGESGYTF
TRBJ2-1 | once | TRBV11-2 | TRBD1 | TGTGCCAGCAGCTTCGACAGGGGAGCCTACAATGAGCAGTTCTTC | CASSFDRGAYNEQFF
TRBJ1-2 | NA | TRBV19 | TRBD1 | TGTGCCAGTGGACGCGGGGCAGGGGGGTATGGCTACACCTTC | CASGRGAGGYGYTF
TRBJ1-1 | once | TRBV7-9 | NA | TGTGCCAGCAGCCCCCCCTTTGGGCAGATGAACACTGAAGCTTTCTTT | CASSPPFGQMNTEAFF
TRBJ2-1 | few | TRBV2 | TRBD2 | TGTGCCAGCAGCGGACTAGCGGGTAAAGGCTCCTACAATGAGCAGTTCTTC | CASSGLAGKGSYNEQFF
TRBJ1-2 | NA | TRBV2 | NA | TGTGCCAGCAGTGAGGCAGGGCAAGGAGATGGCTACACCTTC | CASSEAGQGDGYTF
TRBJ2-7 | NA | TRBV3-1/TRBV3-2 | TRBD2 | TGTGCCAGCAGCCAAGATTGGGCTAGCGGGAGTCCCGAGCAGTACTTC | CASSQDWASGSPEQYF
TRBJ1-5 | NA | TRBV27 | NA | TGTGCCAGCAGCTTTTATTCGACAGGAGATAGCAATCAGCCCCAGCATTTT | CASSFYSTGDSNQPQHF
TRBJ1-2 | NA | TRBV5-4 | TRBD1 | TGTGCCAGCAGCTCTCCGGGACAGGGGAACAACTATGGCTACACCTTC | CASSSPGQGNNYGYTF
TRBJ2-7 | NA | TRBV19 | TRBD2 | TGTGCCAGTAGTATAGCCGGGACTAGCGGAGGGGTACAGCAGTACTTC | CASSIAGTSGGVQQYF
TRBJ2-2 | NA | TRBV4-3 | TRBD2 | TGCGCCAGCAGCCAAGATGTTAGCGGGAGTATTAACACCGGGGAGCTGTTTTTT | CASSQDVSGSINTGELFF
TRBJ1-2 | NA | TRBV7-9 | TRBD1 | TGTGCCAGCAGCACCACGACAGGGGAAAATGGCTACACCTTC | CASSTTTGENGYTF
TRBJ2-3 | NA | TRBV7-9 | TRBD2 | TGTGCCAGCAGCTTCGGGCTAGCGGGAGGGGCAGGGACGCAGTATTTT | CASSFGLAGGAGTQYF
TRBJ1-2 | NA | TRBV6-5 | NA | TGTGCCAGCAGTTTCAGGCCCGTCTATGGCTACACCTTC | CASSFRPVYGYTF
TRBJ2-3 | once | TRBV27 | NA | TGTGCCAGCAGTTTTGGGGGGACAGATACGCAGTATTTT | CASSFGGTDTQYF
TRBJ1-1 | NA | TRBV28 | TRBD1 | TGTGCCACCTCCTGGGGACAGGCGAACACTGAAGCTTTCTTT | CATSWGQANTEAFF
TRBJ1-2 | NA | TRBV28 | TRBD1 | TGTGCCAGCAGTCCCCTAGGGACAGGGGCCAGGGGCTACACCTTC | CASSPLGTGARGYTF
TRBJ2-3 | NA | TRBV7-9 | TRBD2 | TGTGCCAGCAGCTTCTTTGGGGGGGGTAGCACAGATACGCAGTATTTT | CASSFFGGGSTDTQYF
TRBJ2-5 | few | TRBV5-4 | TRBD1 | TGTGCCAGCAGCCCAGACAGGGGTAGGGGAGAGACCCAGTACTTC | CASSPDRGRGETQYF
TRBJ2-3 | NA | TRBV24-1 | TRBD1 | TGTGCCACCAGTGATGTTACAGGGGGCCGACCAGATACGCAGTATTTT | CATSDVTGGRPDTQYF
TRBJ2-2 | NA | TRBV4-2 | NA | TGTGCCAGCAGCCAAGAATCAGGCTGGCCGATTACCGGGGAGCTGTTTTTT | CASSQESGWPITGELFF
TRBJ2-2 | NA | TRBV5-6 | NA | TGTGCCAGCAGCTTGGTAGGACAGAAGCCGAACACCGGGGAGCTGTTTTTT | CASSLVGQKPNTGELFF
TRBJ2-1 | NA | TRBV5-1 | NA | TGCGCCAGCAGCCCACGGACCCTCAGGGGCTACAATGAGCAGTTCTTC | CASSPRTLRGYNEQFF
TRBJ1-2 | few | TRBV6-5 | NA | TGTGCCAGCGGACGAGTTAGGGGCGTCTATGGCTACACCTTC | CASGRVRGVYGYTF